The 26 T cell receptor beta chains below were found in one sample sequenced in a study of cytomegalovirus exposure and HLA in healthy donors. With 60 Vbeta and 13 Jbeta primers, the PCR was carried out. Sequenced by immunoSEQ multiplex PCR; TCRdb stores in-frame clones only, minus some. The data contain 150,000 to 200,000 clones, roughly 87% of them singletons. The sequenced sample was PBMCs. The receptors were sampled from a girl under two years old in good health and CMV-seronegative.

The sample holds one count of this clone. The J gene is TRBJ1-1, the V gene TRBV25-1; 8 nucleotides align to TRBD1. V shed 8 bases and J 5 bases; nucleotides not matched to a gene: 7. The germline gives CDR1 MGHDK, CDR2 SYGVNS. The CDR3 length is 13 residues. CDR3 bases: TGTGCCAGCCGAACAGGGGGTTCTACTGAAGCTTTCTTT. This codes for CASRTGGSTEAFF. The whole variable domain, remainder taken from reference TRBV25-1 and TRBJ1-1, is EADIYQTPRYLVIGTGKKITLECSQTMGHDKMYWYQQDPGMELHLIHYSYGVNSTEKGDLSSESTVSRIRTEHFPLTLESARPSHTSQYLCASRTGGSTEAFFGQGTRLTVV.

This clone was seen a handful of times. This rearrangement joins TRBV25-1 to TRBJ1-1; no firm D call. V shed 2 bases and J shed 4 bases, with 8 bases lying between them. The CDR3 runs 13 residues. Germline CDR1 and CDR2: MGHDK and SYGVNS. This chain's CDR3 is CASSETRGTEAFF. The DNA of the CDR3 is TGTGCCAGCAGTGAAACGCGGGGCACTGAAGCTTTCTTT.

The chain uses TRBV6-5 and TRBJ2-7; 9 bases match TRBD2. CDR3 length equals 14 residues. Germline V gene lookup returns CDR1 MNHEY and CDR2 SVGAGI. V lost 5 bases, J lost 2 bases, and 4 bases stayed unmatched. CDR3 protein: CASSLTSGTYEQYF. The CDR3 nucleotides are TGTGCCAGCAGTCTGACTAGCGGAACCTACGAGCAGTACTTC.

The CDR3 here is CASSELTGLGEKLFF. The DNA of the CDR3 is TGTGCCAGTAGTGAGTTGACAGGGTTGGGTGAAAAACTGTTTTTT. The chain is built from TRBV19 and TRBJ1-4; 7 positions match TRBD1. There are 15 residues in the CDR3. Losses at the gene ends were 5 bases for V and 7 bases for J; bases not matched to a gene: 10. Germline lookup yields CDR1 LNHDA and CDR2 SQIVND (reference sequence).

The V call is TRBV30, the J call TRBJ1-2, with D possibly TRBD1 on 5 matching bases. Germline CDR1 GTSNPN, CDR2 SVGIG (reference sequence). Trimming removed 3 bases at V and 7 bases at J, with 9 bases between. This CDR3 has 11 residues. For the CDR3, the DNA is TGTGCCTGGAGCGGGGGAAGTGGCTACACCTTC. As protein: CAWSGGSGYTF.

This chain joins TRBV5-1 and TRBJ1-2, with a weak D call TRBD1 (5 bases). Trimming cost V 3 bases and J 8 bases, with 17 bases left between them. Germline loops: CDR1 SGHRS, CDR2 YFSETQ. The CDR3 loop spans 14 amino acids. Written as DNA, the CDR3 is TGCGCCAGCAGCTCCTTAGGCAGGGTAAAAGGCTACACCTTC. This encodes CASSSLGRVKGYTF.

The rearrangement joins TRBV5-1 to TRBJ2-3; TRBD1 matches at 7 bases. The V gene's germline CDR1 is SGHRS and CDR2 YFSETQ. This CDR3 is built from 15 residues. The ends lost 0 bases at V and 5 bases at J; junction bases unmatched: 6. The DNA for the CDR3 is TGCGCCAGCAGCTTGGGAGGGGGCAGGGGAGATACGCAGTATTTT. Its translation is CASSLGGGRGDTQYF.

J is TRBJ1-5 and V is TRBV4-1; 7 positions agree with TRBD1. Per the germline V gene, CDR1 is MGHRA and CDR2 is YSYEKL. The CDR3 contains 18 residues. Trimming removed 4 bases from V and 0 bases from J; junction bases left unmatched: 12. Here the CDR3 reads CASSPVSWDSDSNQPQHF. The CDR3 region has the DNA TGCGCCAGCAGCCCCGTGAGCTGGGACAGCGATAGCAATCAGCCCCAGCATTTT.

J is TRBJ1-2 and V is TRBV7-9; TRBD1 might be the D (5 bases). The CDR3 sequence is 13 residues long. Trimming pared 5 bases from V and 4 bases from J, leaving 11 bases between. Germline V CDR1 and CDR2: SEHNR, FQNEAQ (reference sequence). CDR3 bases: TGTGCCAGCAGCGTCGGGGGGGTCTATGGCTACACCTTC. Translation gives CASSVGGVYGYTF.

This clone has just a few counts. J is TRBJ1-3 and V is TRBV9; D is unclear. Germline assignment: CDR1 SGDLS and CDR2 YYNGEE. Trimming pared 3 bases from V and 0 bases from J, leaving 7 bases between. The CDR3 has 14 residues. CDR3 amino acids: CASSAVNSGNTIYF. The DNA of the CDR3 is TGTGCCAGCAGCGCCGTTAACTCTGGAAACACCATATATTTT.

The chain combines TRBV7-4 with TRBJ2-1; 10 bases map to TRBD2. Germline assignment: CDR1 SGHVT and CDR2 SQSDAQ. This CDR3 spans 17 amino acids. J lost 12 bases, V lost 2 bases, and 16 bases had no gene match. The CDR3 protein is CASSLLSQRGGQVSQFF. CDR3 nucleotides: TGTGCCAGCAGCTTACTCTCTCAGCGGGGGGGCCAGGTATCGCAGTTCTTC.

V usage is TRBV4-1 and J usage is TRBJ1-1, with 7 bases fitting TRBD1. V trimming: 5 bases; J trimming: 0 bases; junction bases outside the gene matches: 6. The V gene's germline CDR1 is MGHRA and CDR2 YSYEKL. The CDR3 has 15 residues. CDR3 coding DNA: TGCGCCAGCAGCTTAGGGGGCAGGGTGAACACTGAAGCTTTCTTT. It translates to CASSLGGRVNTEAFF.

The chain joins TRBV27 to TRBJ2-1; maybe TRBD1 (6 bases). This CDR3 is 12 amino acids long. Germline V gene data show CDR1 as MNHEY and CDR2 as SMNVEV (reference sequence). The V end was cut by 10 bases, the J end by 9 bases, with 16 bases between. The CDR3 region is CATGAIGGEQFF. CDR3 DNA: TGTGCCACAGGGGCCATTGGGGGTGAGCAGTTCTTC.

The V call is TRBV19, the J call TRBJ1-2, with 7 nucleotides matching TRBD1. CDR1 and CDR2 (germline): LNHDA, SQIVND (reference sequence). The CDR3 totals 14 residues. Trimming took 5 bases from V and 4 from J; bases not matched to a gene: 7. In nucleotides, the CDR3 is TGTGCCAGTAGTGGAGGACAGGTGACCTATGGCTACACCTTC. Translation: CASSGGQVTYGYTF.

For the CDR3, the DNA is TGTGCCAGCAGTGTAATGACCCGCGGGGGGGCGGCCAAAAACATTCAGTACTTC. It translates to CASSVMTRGGAAKNIQYF. The chain carries TRBV6-1 and TRBJ2-4, with TRBD2 matching over 9 bases. Germline CDR1 is MNHNS and CDR2 is SASEGT. The CDR3 has 18 amino acids. V trimming: 4 bases; J trimming: 1 base; junction bases outside the gene matches: 11.

About this clone: Germline is not matched at one junction end, which may reflect a read error. The J gene is TRBJ2-1, the V gene TRBV6-1; weak D call: TRBD2 (5 bases). This CDR3 is 15 amino acids long. CDR1 is MNHNS and CDR2 is SASEGT in the germline V gene. Written as DNA, the CDR3 is TGTGCCAGCAGTAAAGCCCCCGGACTTAACAATGAGCAGTTCTTC. Protein: CASSKAPGLNNEQFF.

The rearrangement uses TRBV5-8 and TRBJ2-2, with D tentatively TRBD1 (5 bases). Trimming pared 0 bases from V and 0 bases from J, leaving 9 bases between. CDR1 is SGHTS, CDR2 YDEGEE, per germline. This CDR3 comprises 16 residues. CDR3 sequence reads: CASSLGVGANTGELFF. CDR3 bases: TGTGCCAGCAGCTTGGGAGTAGGGGCGAACACCGGGGAGCTGTTTTTT.

V usage is TRBV5-8 and J usage is TRBJ2-7, with D maybe TRBD1 (5 bases). This CDR3 region has 14 residues. V dropped 1 base and J dropped 1 base, with 9 bases sitting between them. Germline V gives CDR1 SGHTS, CDR2 YDEGEE. For the CDR3, the DNA is TGTGCCAGCAGCTTGATGCCAGGGTCCTACGAGCAGTACTTC. It encodes CASSLMPGSYEQYF.

The chain combines TRBV7-6 with TRBJ2-1; the D gene is possibly TRBD2 (5 bases). V lost 1 base, J lost 6 bases, and 13 bases lay in between. The CDR3 spans 15 residues. CDR1 is SGHVS, CDR2 FNYEAQ, per germline. The CDR3 DNA reads as TGTGCCAGCAGCTTAGGAGCTAGCCTATTCAATGAGCAGTTCTTC. The encoded protein is CASSLGASLFNEQFF.

The chain has TRBV19 and TRBJ1-1; possible D gene TRBD1, 6 bases. V was cut by 7 bases and J by 0 bases, with 15 bases left in between. Germline-derived CDR1 and CDR2 are LNHDA and SQIVND (reference sequence). The CDR3 is made up of 15 amino acids. CDR3 protein: CASIPDRNMNTEAFF. For the CDR3, the DNA is TGTGCCAGTATCCCGGACAGAAACATGAACACTGAAGCTTTCTTT.

DNA of the CDR3: TGCGCCAGCAGTGGCGGGAGGCGTGGAGATACGCAGTATTTT. This gives the protein CASSGGRRGDTQYF. The rearrangement links TRBV5-1 to TRBJ2-3; 8 nucleotides line up with TRBD2. The V gene end was trimmed by 5 bases and the J gene end by 5 bases; junction bases not matched to a gene: 7. Germline V gene lookup returns CDR1 SGHRS and CDR2 YFSETQ. CDR3 length: 14 residues.

As concerns this clone: Relative to the germline gene, one junction end is altered; a read error may explain this. This chain uses TRBV30 with TRBJ2-1, with 8 bases lining up with TRBD1. This CDR3 has 13 residues. The germline V gene encodes CDR1 GTSNPN and CDR2 SVGIG (reference sequence). CDR3: CAWSVGNRGVRVF. The CDR3 DNA reads TGTGCCTGGAGTGTAGGTAACAGGGGGGTCAGGGTCTTC.

The CDR3 DNA follows: TGTGCCAGCAGCCCTGACAGGGGGCCATACAATGAGCAGTTCTTC. Amino acid sequence: CASSPDRGPYNEQFF. The chain joins TRBV7-3 to TRBJ2-1; 10 nucleotides line up with TRBD1. This CDR3 spans 15 amino acids. CDR1 and CDR2 from the germline V gene are SGHTA and FQGTGA. J lost 4 bases, V lost 5 bases, and 5 bases had no gene match.

The gene calls are TRBV9 and TRBJ2-5; D possibly corresponds to TRBD2 (6 bases). In germline, CDR1 is SGDLS, CDR2 YYNGEE. This CDR3 region has 15 residues. The V gene lost 2 bases and the J gene lost 3 bases, with 14 bases spanning the gap. In DNA form, the CDR3 reads TGTGCCAGCAGCGTTACCCCGGGGGTTAAAGAGACCCAGTACTTC. Protein product: CASSVTPGVKETQYF.

This clone was detected only a few times. The chain combines TRBV5-1 with TRBJ2-2, with 8 bases identical to TRBD1. With 2 bases clipped from V and 0 bases from J, the junction kept 3 bases outside the gene matches. Germline CDR1 reads SGHRS; CDR2 reads YFSETQ. The CDR3 has 16 amino acids. The CDR3 DNA follows: TGCGCCAGCAGCTTTGAACAGGGGGCGAACACCGGGGAGCTGTTTTTT. Protein sequence: CASSFEQGANTGELFF.

The rearrangement uses TRBV6-5 and TRBJ2-1; possible D gene TRBD2, 5 bases. The germline CDR1 and CDR2 sequences are MNHEY and SVGAGI. With 8 bases removed from V and 1 base from J, the gap between germline ends came to 15 bases. The CDR3 is 15 residues long. Here the CDR3 reads CASSLSGNSYNEQFF. As DNA, the CDR3 is TGTGCCAGCTCACTGAGCGGTAATTCCTACAATGAGCAGTTCTTC.